This T cell receptor beta chain derives from a study of control samples from healthy donors and cancer patients. Trimming shortened V by 4 bases and J by 3 bases, and 10 bases separated the two germline ends. CDR1 is GTSNPN, CDR2 SVGIG, per germline (reference sequence). This CDR3 has 13 amino acids. Profiled with immunoSEQ multiplex PCR; TCRdb holds only in-frame clones, not every one. The sample carries approximately 79,000 clones, around 89% recorded once. The TCR comes from a middle-aged man in good health. Sequencing was performed on blood. The chain carries TRBV30 and TRBJ1-5; perhaps TRBD1 as D (6 bases). CDR3 in DNA: TGTGCCTGGAAGCAGGGGACCAATCAGCCCCAGCATTTT. This sequence encodes CAWKQGTNQPQHF.